This T cell receptor beta chain was identified during a study of cytomegalovirus exposure and HLA in healthy donors. The study ran its PCR with 60 Vbeta and 13 Jbeta primers. The method was immunoSEQ multiplex PCR; TCRdb's version includes in-frame clones alone and lacks a portion of them. Of about 160,000 clones in the sample, 75% to 85% were seen once. This CDR3 is built from 13 residues. V was shortened by 7 bases and J by 6 bases, with 16 bases between the two germline ends. Germline V gene data show CDR1 as SGHRS and CDR2 as YFSETQ. The sample holds a few counts of this clone. The V gene is TRBV5-1, the J gene TRBJ1-2; D remains unclear. The clonotype was recovered from a man aged 25-45 years in good health and CMV-seronegative. The sample taken for sequencing was PBMCs. The CDR3 protein is CASRDPPVDGYTF. In nucleotides, the CDR3 is TGCGCCAGCCGCGATCCCCCTGTGGATGGCTACACCTTC.